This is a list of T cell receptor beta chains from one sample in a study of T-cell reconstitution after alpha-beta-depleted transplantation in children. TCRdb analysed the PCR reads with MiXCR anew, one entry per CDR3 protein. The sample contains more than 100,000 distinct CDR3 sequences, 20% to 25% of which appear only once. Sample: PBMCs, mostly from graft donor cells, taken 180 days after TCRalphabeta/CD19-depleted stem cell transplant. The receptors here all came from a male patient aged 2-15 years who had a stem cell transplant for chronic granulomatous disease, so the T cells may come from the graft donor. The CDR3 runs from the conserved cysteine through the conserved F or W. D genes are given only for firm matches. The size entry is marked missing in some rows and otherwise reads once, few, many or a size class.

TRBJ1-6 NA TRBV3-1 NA TGTGCCAGCAGCCGACTGCCAGCAGCGAATTCACCCCTCCACTTT CASSRLPAANSPLHF
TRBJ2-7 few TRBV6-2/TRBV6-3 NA TGTGCCAGCAGTTACTTCAGGAACGAGCAGTACTTC CASSYFRNEQYF
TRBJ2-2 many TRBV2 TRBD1 TGTGCCAGCAGTGCGGCAGGGGGCACCGGGGAGCTGTTTTTT CASSAAGGTGELFF
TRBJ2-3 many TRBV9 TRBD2 TGTGCCAGCAGCGTAGACGAGGGGAGGGGAGATACGCAGTATTTT CASSVDEGRGDTQYF
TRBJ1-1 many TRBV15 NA TGTGCCACCAGCCCCCCGAGGGGTTACACTGAAGCTTTCTTT CATSPPRGYTEAFF
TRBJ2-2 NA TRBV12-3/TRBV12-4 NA TGTGCCAGCAGTCAGAACTCGCTTTCCAGGGAGCTGTTTTTT CASSQNSLSRELFF
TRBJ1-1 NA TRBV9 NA TGTGCCAGCAGCGTAGGAGCGGGGGGGAACACTGAAGCTTTCTTT CASSVGAGGNTEAFF
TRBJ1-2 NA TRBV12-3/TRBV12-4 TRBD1 TGTGCCAGCACTCCCACAGGGGACTATGGCTACACCTTC CASTPTGDYGYTF
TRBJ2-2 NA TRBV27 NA TGTGCCAGCGGGACTGCGAACACCGGGGAGCTGTTTTTT CASGTANTGELFF
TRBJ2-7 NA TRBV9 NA TGTGCCAGCGGGGGGATTCCTAACGAGCAGTACTTC CASGGIPNEQYF
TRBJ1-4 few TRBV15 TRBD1 TGTGCCACCAGCAGAGACCACGGGACAGGGAGACGGAGGGAAAAACTGTTTTTT CATSRDHGTGRRREKLFF
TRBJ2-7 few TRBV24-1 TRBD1 TGTGCCACCAGTGATTCGACAGGGCACTCCTACGAGCAGTACTTC CATSDSTGHSYEQYF
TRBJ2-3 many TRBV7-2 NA TGTGCCAGCAGCTTCTTCACAGATACGCAGTATTTT CASSFFTDTQYF
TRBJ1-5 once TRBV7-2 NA TGTGCCAGCAGCTTAGCCAGAAATAGCAATCAGCCCCAGCATTTT CASSLARNSNQPQHF
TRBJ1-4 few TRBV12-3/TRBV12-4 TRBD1 TGTGCCAGCAGGGGGACAGACCAAAAACTGTTTTTT CASRGTDQKLFF
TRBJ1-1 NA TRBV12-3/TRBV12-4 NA TGTGCCAGCAGTTTACGCCCGCGACAGAGGAACACTGAAGCTTTCTTT CASSLRPRQRNTEAFF
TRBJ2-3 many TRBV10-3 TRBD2 TGTGCTCTAGCGGAGGGGTACACAGATACGCAGTATTTT CALAEGYTDTQYF
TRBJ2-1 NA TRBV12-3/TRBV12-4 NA TGTGCCAGCAGCTCCGGGACCCGAGCGCAGTTCTTC CASSSGTRAQFF